Here is one TCR beta chain with its context. This clone has only a few counts. Its antigen is currently not known. No much larger clonotype is one base removed from it; base qualities were not supplied. From the germline V gene (reference sequence), CDR1 is LNHDA and CDR2 is SQIVND. The CDR3 measures 14 amino acids from cysteine to phenylalanine. The sequence is cut down to CDR3 DNA, 42 bases in frame from base 1. Relative to germline, V is 4 bases shorter and J is 7 bases shorter, with 16 bases between their ends. The entire isolated RNA was reverse transcribed using the High Capacity cDNA Reverse Transcription Kit, and thus expressed TCRB transcripts were sequenced. Deep immunoSEQ sequencing was applied to naive, central memory and regulatory T cell samples, giving an average of about 3.7 million total reads per sample. Sorted cells were lysed in RLT buffer, and RNA was extracted using DNase-treated RNeasy Micro or Mini kits according to cell number. Each cell subset was processed separately to prevent cross-contamination, with patient and healthy donor samples processed together. Using the immunoSEQ multiplex PCR, TCRB sequences were amplified from cDNA into 87-bp fragments spanning the CDR3 region. Sequencing of the amplicons was performed on the Illumina HiSeq platform. On the study's bioinformatics: Synthetic template baselines were used to correct PCR bias computationally, reads within Hamming distance 2 were collapsed together, and singletons that could not be merged were discarded. Reads were aligned against IMGT so that V, D and J genes, CDR3 length and insertions or deletions at six rearrangement sites could be assigned. Within each subset, clonotype counts were normalized to sorted cell number, after which true diversity and Gini coefficients were computed with the tcR R package. The overlap coefficient, calculated on TCRB nucleotide sequences, was used to measure repertoire sharing. Out-of-frame TCRB sequences from naive cells were analyzed as a proxy for the pre-selection repertoire. The source is immuneACCESS, and TCRdb retained only in-frame sequences with V and J called. Part of the clones is not carried over; for the studies checked, unresolved V genes explain less than half of this, and the remainder is unexplained. V and J calls and clone size are copied from that table; D and trimming were computed from the DNA. Counted in this sample were 350,000 to 450,000 clones; approximately 16% of them appeared once. In total, the top ten clones hold more than 0.015% of the sample.

A single peripheral blood draw of about 120 mL on average was collected from each donor into heparinised tubes. A BD FACSAria II and a panel including CD45RO, CCR7, CD25, CD127, CD95 and CD27 were used to sort naive, central memory, regulatory and stem cell-like memory CD4+ T cells. A purity above 95% was achieved for all sorted populations. PBMCs were isolated right away by Lymphoprep density gradient centrifugation and were stained directly, without culture. Samples were stained and sorted in pairs, with one healthy donor and one patient per experiment, so that batch effects were minimized. This sample stems from a study of beta chain features in type 1 diabetes (dated by TCRdb to 2016 to 2019). With respect to the entire study: No differences in mean age, gender distribution, total cell number or subset yield were found between patients and healthy donors. A total of roughly 100,000,000 sorted cells were examined across all samples, and the number of cells per subset was strongly correlated with RNA yield. Regulatory and stem cell-like memory subsets were isolated from only 8 patients and about 8 healthy donors, whereas naive and central memory subsets came from all 30 or so donors. The study compared the TCRB repertoires of sorted circulating CD4+ T cell subsets in recently diagnosed type 1 diabetes patients with those in matched healthy donors. Study-wide findings and limitations: PCR might favor shorter templates, but patient and control samples were amplified and corrected together, so any skew would affect both groups equally. Because the HLA sub-analyses included only small numbers of individuals, any influence of HLA type on TCRB rearrangement was left unresolved. A moderate but significant shortening of TCRB CDR3 length was observed in type 1 diabetes patients in all four CD4+ subsets. Fewer insertions and more nucleotide deletions at VDJ recombination sites were observed in patients with type 1 diabetes, implying thymic rearrangement abnormalities. Naive, central memory and regulatory TCRB repertoires appeared more similar among patients than among healthy donors. Sequencing cDNA rather than genomic DNA could over-represent highly expressing activated cells, although activation and CD3 levels did not differ between groups.

This receptor chain uses TRBV19 and TRBJ1-1; a tentative D match to TRBD1 spans 5 bases. The specimen was naive CD4+ T cells from blood. The cell subset or site tag for this specimen amounts to: true naive CD4+ T cells. The sequence was obtained from a young woman in good health. The CDR3 region: CASSSLTVKSEAFF. At the DNA level, the sequence is TGTGCCAGTAGTAGTTTGACAGTCAAGAGTGAAGCTTTCTTT.